The clone carrying this TCR beta chain occurred many times. Its target is unknown. This entry comes from a study of T cell repertoires in cytomegalovirus infection. Study background: Public TCR beta signature analysis indicated the presence of both CMV infection and matching HLA type.

The CDR3 is 16 amino acids. V was pared by 5 bases and J by 0 bases, with 4 bases of the junction left unmatched. CDR1 SGHVS and CDR2 FNYEAQ come from the germline V gene. TCRdb re-analysed the reads in MiXCR, keeping a single row per CDR3 protein. The repertoire holds 130,000 or so distinct CDR3 sequences, with 5% to 6.5% as singletons. General study points: Summed frequency of shared TCR beta families picked out CMV carriers who also had the relevant HLA. Predominance within the ex vivo response was attributable to HLA-C-restricted CMV-specific TCR beta clonotypes.

This clonotype was obtained from a human donor in good health (CMV status not recorded). Some clones in this sample may be carry-over from other donors' samples. This rearrangement joins TRBV7-6 to TRBJ2-5; 12 nucleotides align to TRBD2. The sequencing sample was made of PBMCs. The CDR3 reads CASSQRTSGNQETQYF. The CDR3 DNA is TGTGCCAGCAGCCAGCGGACTAGCGGGAACCAAGAGACCCAGTACTTC. Full variable domain (rest looked up from reference TRBV7-6 and TRBJ2-5): GAGVSQSPRYKVTKRGQDVALRCDPISGHVSLYWYRQALGQGPEFLTYFNYEAQQDKSGLPNDRFSAERPEGSISTLTIQRTEQRDSAMYRCASSQRTSGNQETQYFGPGTRLLVL.